Shown below are 2 T cell receptor beta chains from a single sample sequenced in a study of CD8+CD57+ T cells in acquired aplastic anemia. TCR beta VDJ combinations and CDR3 sequences were profiled from genomic DNA. TCRdb re-derived calls from the reads in MiXCR, one entry per CDR3 protein. The sample lists some 92,000 distinct CDR3 sequences, about 63% seen once, with 60% to 80% in the top ten. Sequencing involved patients with CD8+CD57+ cell expansion previously shown by flow cytometry. The sequencing input was sorted CD4+, CD8+, or CD8+CD57+ T cells (not recorded which) from PBMCs. These receptors were obtained from a human donor with aplastic anemia.

Here the CDR3 reads CASSEAVTTYGYTF. Written as DNA, the CDR3 is TGTGCCAGCAGTGAAGCTGTGACTACCTATGGCTACACCTTC. V is TRBV2 and J is TRBJ1-2; D unresolved. Between the trimmed V and J ends, which lost 0 bases and 4 bases, there was a span of 9 bases. Germline lookup yields CDR1 SNHLY and CDR2 FYNNEI. CDR3 length: 14 amino acids.

This clonotype was recorded a few times. The CDR3 coding sequence is TGTGCCACCAGTGATCACCAGGGTGGCGGCTACAATGAGCAGTTCTTC. Translation: CATSDHQGGGYNEQFF. This rearrangement joins TRBV24-1 to TRBJ2-1, with a tentative D call TRBD1 (5 bases). CDR3 size: 16 residues. V was trimmed by 3 bases and J by 3 bases, leaving 14 bases between them. CDR1 and CDR2 (germline): KGHDR, SFDVKD.